Reported below is one T cell receptor (beta chain). Which antigen it targets is not known. No clone much larger than this one lies a single base away; base qualities are absent. In the ophthalmopathy patients, disease was moderately to severely active, with a Clinical Activity Score of 3 or more, a NOSPECS grade of 4 or more, and a duration of less than 3 months. Patients with uncontrolled infections, other autoimmune diseases, pregnancy or lactation were excluded. Diagnoses were based on clinical symptoms, serum thyroxine and TRAb, thyroid ultrasound and orbital computed tomography. PBMCs were separated from approximately 10 ml of fresh peripheral blood using Ficoll-Paque density gradient centrifugation. Trizol reagent was used to extract total RNA, and RNA quality was then checked on an Agilent 2100 Bioanalyzer. The sample originates from a study of T cells in Graves' hyperthyroidism and ophthalmopathy (dated by TCRdb to the late 2010s). About the study as a whole: Peripheral blood samples were taken at the time of initial diagnosis, prior to any treatment. Thyroid tissue and blood T-cell repertoires from six or seven Graves' hyperthyroidism patients were also compared in the study. A discovery cohort of roughly 96 patients, approximately 45 with Graves' ophthalmopathy and fewer than 65 with stable Graves' hyperthyroidism, was used to find distinguishing TCR V-J signatures. After sampling, hyperthyroidism patients received methimazole starting at 30 mg daily, and ophthalmopathy patients received high-dose intravenous methylprednisolone. The roughly 94 discovery patients were randomly split 7:3 into training and test sets. TCR Vbeta CDR3 sequencing of 120 to 150 peripheral blood samples (more than 40 ophthalmopathy, about 74 hyperthyroidism and around 17 progressor patients) is reported in the paper. Whether ophthalmopathy could be predicted prospectively was tested in an independent validation cohort made up of 18 to 20 hyperthyroidism patients plus 17 patients who later progressed to ophthalmopathy.

The TCR beta CDR3 regions were amplified from the RNA transcripts. For the first round of RT-PCR on the TCR CDR3, the HTBI primer set was used together with the Qiagen OneStep RT-PCR kit. Libraries were constructed in a second round of multiplex PCR, after which size selection and purification were carried out. Libraries were sequenced paired-end with 100 bp reads on an Illumina HiSeq2000. Processing in the source paper ran as follows. SOAPnuke was used to process the raw data, with reads discarded if the reads contained adapters or uncalled bases, had a mean Phred below 15, or lacked an exact constant-primer or identifier match. High-quality paired reads were merged using COPE v1.2.5, and each unique nucleotide sequence was defined as a clonotype. MiTCR v1.1 was used to align clonotypes to the IMGT TRBV, TRBD and TRBJ reference segments. Only V-J combinations with frequency above 0.0001, covering about 99% of repertoires, were analysed. A TCS score was defined as the ratio between F50 (clonal expansion) and ExV (chaos), using BLOSUM62-based TCRdist between CDR3 peptides within each V-J. Welch's t-statistics and random forest reduced around 520 V-J features to 13, which were used in a naive Bayes classifier (R e1071). The raw public reads went through TCRdb reprocessing: fastp at Q25, MiXCR clone calling, in-frame beta chains kept. Each entry is one CDR3 protein sequence, shown with its most common DNA and genes. TCRdb's processing, not the authors' own work, is the source of the V and J calls. This sample lists about 520,000 distinct CDR3 sequences; approximately 24% were detected once. The top ten clones comprise 11% of the sample.

What the study reported, not specific to this receptor: Blood samples also contained most of the expanded thyroid clonotypes (frequency above 0.001), which suggests that blood repertoires may reflect thyroid immune responses. A 13 V-J signature model separated ophthalmopathy from stable hyperthyroidism, with roughly 88% sensitivity and 81.08% specificity in cross-validation and 80%/75% in testing. Sample size was not statistically predetermined, and investigators were not blinded to group allocation. In validation, the model predicted progression to ophthalmopathy with approximately 70% sensitivity and roughly 75% specificity, a median of approximately 6.7 months before onset.

Sequencing was done on a sample of blood. The sequence came from a woman aged 25 to 45 with Graves' ophthalmopathy.

Here is the DNA: TGTGCCAGCAGCCAAGGAGCGGGGGGGGGTTTGGAGACCCAGTACTTC. It specifies CASSQGAGGGLETQYF. The rearranged segments are TRBV3-1 and TRBJ2-5, and TRBD2 matches 10 of the central bases. Taken from cysteine to phenylalanine, the CDR3 has 16 residues. The CDR3 DNA has 48 bases and is translated from base 1. V is pruned by 1 base and J by 5 bases, leaving 7 bases of the junction without a gene match. The germline V gene encodes CDR1 LGHDT and CDR2 YNNKEL (reference sequence).